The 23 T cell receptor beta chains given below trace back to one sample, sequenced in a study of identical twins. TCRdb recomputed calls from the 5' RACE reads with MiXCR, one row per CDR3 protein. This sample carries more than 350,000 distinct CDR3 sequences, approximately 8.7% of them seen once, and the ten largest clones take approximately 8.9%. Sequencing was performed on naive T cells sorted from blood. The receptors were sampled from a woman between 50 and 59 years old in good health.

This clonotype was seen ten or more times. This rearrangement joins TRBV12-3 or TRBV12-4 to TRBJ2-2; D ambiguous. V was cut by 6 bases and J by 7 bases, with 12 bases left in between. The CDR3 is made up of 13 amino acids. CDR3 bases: TGTGCCAGCAGGGGCAGCTTAGTCGGGGAGCTGTTTTTT. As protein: CASRGSLVGELFF.

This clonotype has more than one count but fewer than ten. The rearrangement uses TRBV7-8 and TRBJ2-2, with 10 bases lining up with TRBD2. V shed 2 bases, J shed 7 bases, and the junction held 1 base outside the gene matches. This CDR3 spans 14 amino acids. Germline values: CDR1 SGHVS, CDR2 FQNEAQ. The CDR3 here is CASSLTSGDGELFF. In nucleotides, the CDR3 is TGTGCCAGCAGCTTAACTAGCGGGGACGGGGAGCTGTTTTTT.

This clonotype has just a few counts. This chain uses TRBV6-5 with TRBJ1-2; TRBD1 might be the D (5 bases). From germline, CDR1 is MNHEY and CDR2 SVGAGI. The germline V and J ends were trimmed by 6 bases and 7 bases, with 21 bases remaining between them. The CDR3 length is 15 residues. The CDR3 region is CASRLMTEGQFGYTF. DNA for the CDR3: TGTGCCAGCAGACTGATGACAGAAGGCCAATTTGGCTACACCTTC.

CDR3 in DNA: TGCAGCGTTGAATTTTGGGAAAGCACAGATACGCAGTATTTT. Its protein is CSVEFWESTDTQYF. This chain joins TRBV29-1 and TRBJ2-3; the D is unclear. The CDR3 has 14 residues. Trimming left V 2 bases short and J 0 bases short, with 9 bases between. Germline values: CDR1 SQVTM, CDR2 ANQGSEA.

In nucleotides, the CDR3 is TGCAGTTCGCACTTGCCGGGACACCCTCAACAAGAGACCCAGTACTTC. Amino acids: CSSHLPGHPQQETQYF. The rearrangement joins TRBV20-1 to TRBJ2-5; D possibly corresponds to TRBD1 (6 bases). V gave up 8 bases and J gave up 2 bases, with 24 bases separating them. Germline V CDR1 and CDR2: DFQATT, SNEGSKA (reference sequence). The CDR3 runs 16 residues.

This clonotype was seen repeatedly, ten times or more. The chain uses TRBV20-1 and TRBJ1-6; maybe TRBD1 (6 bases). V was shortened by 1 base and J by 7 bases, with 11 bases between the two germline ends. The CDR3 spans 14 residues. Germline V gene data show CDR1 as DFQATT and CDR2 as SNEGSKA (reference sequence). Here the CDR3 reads CSARGERGNSPLHF. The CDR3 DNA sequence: TGCAGTGCTAGAGGAGAAAGGGGGAATTCACCCCTCCACTTT.

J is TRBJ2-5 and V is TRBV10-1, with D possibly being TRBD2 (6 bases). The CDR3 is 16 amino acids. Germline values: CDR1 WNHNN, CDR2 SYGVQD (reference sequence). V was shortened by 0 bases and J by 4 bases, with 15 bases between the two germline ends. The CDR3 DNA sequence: TGCGCCAGCAGTGAGTCGAAAGGCGGGGTACCAGAGACCCAGTACTTC. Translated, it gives CASSESKGGVPETQYF.

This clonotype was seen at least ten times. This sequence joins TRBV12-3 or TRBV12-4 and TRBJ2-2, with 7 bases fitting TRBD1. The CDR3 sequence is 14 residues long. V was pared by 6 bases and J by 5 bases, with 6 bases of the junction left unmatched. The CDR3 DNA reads TGTGCCAGCAGAACCGGGACAGTGACCGGGGAGCTGTTTTTT. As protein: CASRTGTVTGELFF.

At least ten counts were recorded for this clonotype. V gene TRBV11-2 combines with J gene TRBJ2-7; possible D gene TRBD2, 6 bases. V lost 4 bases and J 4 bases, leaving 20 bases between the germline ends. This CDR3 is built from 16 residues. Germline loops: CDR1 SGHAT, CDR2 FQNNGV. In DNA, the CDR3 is TGTGCCAGCAGCTCCCCGGAGGGAATTAGGAAATACGAGCAGTACGTC. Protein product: CASSSPEGIRKYEQYV.

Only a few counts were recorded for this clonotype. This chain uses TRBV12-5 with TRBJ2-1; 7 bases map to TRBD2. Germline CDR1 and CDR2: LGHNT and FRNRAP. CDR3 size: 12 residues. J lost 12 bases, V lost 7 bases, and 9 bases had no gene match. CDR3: CASAPSSGPQFF. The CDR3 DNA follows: TGTGCTAGTGCCCCATCTAGCGGTCCGCAGTTCTTC.

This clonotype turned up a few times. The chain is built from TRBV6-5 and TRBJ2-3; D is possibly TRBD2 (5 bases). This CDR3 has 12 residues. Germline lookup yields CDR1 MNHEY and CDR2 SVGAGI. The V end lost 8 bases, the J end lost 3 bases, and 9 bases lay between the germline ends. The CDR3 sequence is CASGSETDTQYF. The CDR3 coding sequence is TGTGCCAGCGGGAGTGAGACAGATACGCAGTATTTT.

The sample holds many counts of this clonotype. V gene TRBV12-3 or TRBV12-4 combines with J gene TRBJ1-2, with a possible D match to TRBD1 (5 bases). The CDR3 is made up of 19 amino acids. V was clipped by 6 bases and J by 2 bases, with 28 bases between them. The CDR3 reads CASSSLSLAGFGPNYGYTF. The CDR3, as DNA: TGTGCCAGCAGCAGTTTGTCTCTTGCAGGGTTCGGACCGAACTATGGCTACACCTTC.

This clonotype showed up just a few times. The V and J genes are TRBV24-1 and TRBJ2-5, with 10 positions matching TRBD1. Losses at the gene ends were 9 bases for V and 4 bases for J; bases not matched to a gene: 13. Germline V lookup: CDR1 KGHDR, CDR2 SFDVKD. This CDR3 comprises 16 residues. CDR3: CATAVRQGAGGETQYF. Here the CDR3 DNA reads TGTGCCACCGCTGTCAGACAGGGGGCAGGGGGAGAGACCCAGTACTTC.

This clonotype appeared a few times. CDR3 region: CATSDLSQTDTQYF. DNA of the CDR3: TGTGCCACCAGTGATTTAAGCCAGACAGATACGCAGTATTTT. This chain links TRBV24-1 with TRBJ2-3; no reliable D call. Germline V lookup: CDR1 KGHDR, CDR2 SFDVKD. V lost 1 base and J lost 3, with 7 bases in between. CDR3 length: 14 amino acids.

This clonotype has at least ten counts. In DNA, the CDR3 is TGTGCCAGCACCAGAGGGGTAGCAGATACGCAGTATTTT. This encodes CASTRGVADTQYF. The chain links TRBV28 to TRBJ2-3; possibly TRBD1 or TRBD2 for D (5 bases each). Trimming removed 7 bases at V and 4 bases at J, with 12 bases between. Germline lookup yields CDR1 MDHEN and CDR2 SYDVKM. The CDR3 is 13 residues long.

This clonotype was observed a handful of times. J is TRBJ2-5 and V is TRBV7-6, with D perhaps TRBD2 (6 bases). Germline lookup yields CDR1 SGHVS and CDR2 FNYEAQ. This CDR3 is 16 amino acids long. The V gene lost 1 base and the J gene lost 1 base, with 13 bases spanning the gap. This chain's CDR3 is CASSLVGGMGQETQYF. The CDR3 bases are TGTGCCAGCAGCTTAGTCGGGGGTATGGGCCAAGAGACCCAGTACTTC.

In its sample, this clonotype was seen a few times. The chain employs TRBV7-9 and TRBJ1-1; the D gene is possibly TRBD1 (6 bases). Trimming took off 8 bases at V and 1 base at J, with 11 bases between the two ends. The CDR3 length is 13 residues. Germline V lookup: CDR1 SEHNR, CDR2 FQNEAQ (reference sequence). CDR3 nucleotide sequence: TGTGCCAGCGCCTGGACAGCGAACACTGAAGCTTTCTTT. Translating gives CASAWTANTEAFF.

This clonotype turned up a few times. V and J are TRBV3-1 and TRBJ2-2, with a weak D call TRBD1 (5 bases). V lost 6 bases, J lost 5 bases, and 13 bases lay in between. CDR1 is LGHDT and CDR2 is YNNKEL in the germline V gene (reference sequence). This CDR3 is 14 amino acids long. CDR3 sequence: CASRFTGITGELFF. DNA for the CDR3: TGTGCCAGCAGATTCACAGGAATAACCGGGGAGCTGTTTTTT.

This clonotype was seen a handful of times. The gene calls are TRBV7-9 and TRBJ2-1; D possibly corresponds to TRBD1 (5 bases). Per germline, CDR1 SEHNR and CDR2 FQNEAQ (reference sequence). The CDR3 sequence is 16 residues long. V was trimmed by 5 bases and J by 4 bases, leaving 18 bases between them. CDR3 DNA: TGTGCCAGCAGCGACACTAAGCAGGGTCCATACAATGAGCAGTTCTTC. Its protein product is CASSDTKQGPYNEQFF.

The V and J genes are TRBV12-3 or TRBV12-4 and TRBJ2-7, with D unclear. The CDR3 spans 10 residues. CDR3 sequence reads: CASSLYGQYV. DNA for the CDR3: TGTGCCAGCAGTTTATACGGGCAGTACGTC.

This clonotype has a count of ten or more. The CDR3 DNA reads as TGCGCCGGCGCGGACGGGACGAGCTCCTACAATGAGCAGTTCTTC. Protein: CAGADGTSSYNEQFF. The rearrangement links TRBV5-1 to TRBJ2-1, with D possibly being TRBD1 or TRBD2 (5 bases each). CDR1 and CDR2 from the germline V gene are SGHRS and YFSETQ. V dropped 10 bases and J dropped 0 bases, with 17 bases sitting between them. This CDR3 has 15 amino acids. Full variable domain (missing parts from reference TRBV5-1 and TRBJ2-1): KAGVTQTPRYLIKTRGQQVTLSCSPISGHRSVSWYQQTPGQGLQFLFEYFSETQRNKGNFPGRFSGRQFSNSRSEMNVSTLELGDSALYLCAGADGTSSYNEQFFGPGTRLTVL.

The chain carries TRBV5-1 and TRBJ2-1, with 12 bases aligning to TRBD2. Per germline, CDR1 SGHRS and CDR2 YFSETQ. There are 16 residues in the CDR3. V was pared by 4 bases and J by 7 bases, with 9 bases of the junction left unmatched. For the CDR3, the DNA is TGCGCCAGCAGCCATAGGACTAGCGGGGTGCCAAATGAGCAGTTCTTC. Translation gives CASSHRTSGVPNEQFF.

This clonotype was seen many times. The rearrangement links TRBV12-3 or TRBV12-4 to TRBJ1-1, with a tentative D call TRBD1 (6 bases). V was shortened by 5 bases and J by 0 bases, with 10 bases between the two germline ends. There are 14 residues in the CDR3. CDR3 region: CASSGGTLNTEAFF. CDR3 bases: TGTGCCAGCAGTGGGGGGACATTGAACACTGAAGCTTTCTTT.